These 29 T cell receptor beta chains came from one sample sequenced in a study of blood T cell repertoires in COVID-19. Measured with immunoSEQ multiplex PCR; TCRdb has only the in-frame clones, and not every one. In the table there are 200,000 or so clones, 88% of which are singletons. Sample: PBMCs or T cells enriched from blood (not recorded which). The source is a woman aged 25 to 39 who had recovered from COVID-19.

The chain joins TRBV6-2 or TRBV6-3 to TRBJ2-5; 11 bases map to TRBD1. Germline CDR1 is MNHEY and CDR2 is SVGEGT. V trimming: 6 bases; J trimming: 4 bases; junction bases outside the gene matches: 4. The CDR3 has 14 residues. CDR3 sequence (DNA): TGTGCCAGCAGCCGGGACAGGGGGGGAGAGACCCAGTACTTC. Its translation: CASSRDRGGETQYF.

The chain recombines TRBV4-1 with TRBJ1-2, with TRBD1 matching 12 bases. The CDR3 is made up of 17 amino acids. Trimming at V came to 3 bases and at J to 4 bases, leaving 9 bases not matched to a gene. Germline-derived CDR1 and CDR2 are MGHRA and YSYEKL. The CDR3 loop reads CASSQEGQGASFYGYTF. The CDR3 DNA sequence: TGCGCCAGCAGCCAGGAGGGACAGGGGGCATCCTTCTATGGCTACACCTTC.

The gene calls are TRBV19 and TRBJ2-1; tentative D call: TRBD2 (7 bases). V was cut by 5 bases and J by 6 bases, with 11 bases left in between. This CDR3 region has 13 residues. Germline V CDR1 and CDR2: LNHDA, SQIVND (reference sequence). CDR3 residues: CASSGGAFNEQFF. In nucleotides, the CDR3 is TGTGCCAGTAGTGGGGGGGCGTTCAATGAGCAGTTCTTC.

This rearrangement joins TRBV4-3 to TRBJ2-2; 9 bases align to TRBD2. The CDR3 runs to 16 residues. CDR1 and CDR2 from the germline V gene are LGHNA and YSLEER. Trimming removed 4 bases from V and 5 bases from J; junction bases left unmatched: 8. The CDR3 DNA sequence: TGCGCCAGCAGCCTCAGAGCGGGGGGCGTAACCGGGGAGCTGTTTTTT. Encoded protein: CASSLRAGGVTGELFF.

The genes are TRBV19 and TRBJ1-1; D is undetermined. The CDR3 is 13 amino acids. Trimming cost V 3 bases and J 5 bases, with 10 bases left between them. Per germline, CDR1 LNHDA and CDR2 SQIVND (reference sequence). In DNA form, the CDR3 reads TGTGCCAGTAGTATTAACATCGGGACTGAAGCTTTCTTT. It codes for CASSINIGTEAFF.

The chain is built from TRBV12-3 or TRBV12-4 and TRBJ1-3; perhaps TRBD1 as D (5 bases). V was pared by 10 bases and J by 1 base, with 11 bases between. This CDR3 has 13 amino acids. The CDR3 reads CATDTGSGNTIYF. The CDR3 DNA reads TGTGCCACCGACACAGGTTCTGGAAACACCATATATTTT.

The chain joins TRBV19 to TRBJ1-1; tentative D call: TRBD1 (6 bases). Germline loops: CDR1 LNHDA, CDR2 SQIVND (reference sequence). V was pared by 3 bases and J by 6 bases, with 14 bases between. The CDR3 is made up of 14 amino acids. CDR3 region: CASSILGQLPEAFF. The CDR3, as DNA: TGTGCCAGTAGTATTCTAGGACAGCTGCCTGAAGCTTTCTTT.

The chain joins TRBV4-2 to TRBJ2-3; D is possibly TRBD1 (6 bases). Between the trimmed V and J ends, which lost 4 bases and 6 bases, there was a span of 14 bases. CDR3 length: 14 amino acids. The germline V gene encodes CDR1 LGHNA and CDR2 YNFKEQ. The CDR3 DNA follows: TGTGCCAGCAGCCCCTCAACAGGGTTCGATACGCAGTATTTT. Protein product: CASSPSTGFDTQYF.

The genes are TRBV4-3 and TRBJ2-2, with 9 bases identical to TRBD2. Unmatched junction bases numbered 9, after V lost 3 bases and J lost 4 bases. This CDR3 region has 17 residues. The germline gives CDR1 LGHNA, CDR2 YSLEER. CDR3 nucleotide sequence: TGCGCCAGCAGCCAGACGATAGCGGGGGCAACCACCGGGGAGCTGTTTTTT. Residues: CASSQTIAGATTGELFF.

The chain joins TRBV13 to TRBJ1-1; D is perhaps TRBD1 (5 bases). CDR3 length: 16 residues. Trimming left V 3 bases short and J 3 bases short, with 17 bases between. Per germline, CDR1 PRHDT and CDR2 FYEKMQ (reference sequence). The CDR3 DNA is TGTGCCAGCAGCTTCTTTTTAGACAGCCCTGACACTGAAGCTTTCTTT. The encoded protein is CASSFFLDSPDTEAFF.

The rearrangement links TRBV4-1 to TRBJ1-1; TRBD1 might be the D (5 bases). The CDR3 is 16 amino acids. Germline V gene sequence: CDR1 MGHRA, CDR2 YSYEKL. V lost 2 bases and J lost 1, with 14 bases in between. CDR3 protein: CASSQYRRGENTEAFF. In nucleotides, the CDR3 is TGCGCCAGCAGCCAATACAGGAGGGGCGAGAACACTGAAGCTTTCTTT.

This clone turned up a few times. This chain connects TRBV4-1 to TRBJ1-5; no clear D. This CDR3 region has 14 residues. The V end lost 0 bases, the J end lost 1 base, and 4 bases lay between the germline ends. Germline V gene sequence: CDR1 MGHRA, CDR2 YSYEKL. CDR3 in amino acids: CASSQELSNQPQHF. The CDR3 DNA follows: TGCGCCAGCAGCCAAGAACTCAGCAATCAGCCCCAGCATTTT.

This sequence joins TRBV6-2 or TRBV6-3 and TRBJ2-5, with D possibly TRBD2 on 6 matching bases. This CDR3 has 15 residues. The V end lost 2 bases, the J end lost 1 base, and 11 bases lay between the germline ends. Germline V CDR1 and CDR2: MNHEY, SVGEGT. CDR3 nucleotides: TGTGCCAGCAGTTACAGCCCGGGGGTCCAAGAGACCCAGTACTTC. This sequence encodes CASSYSPGVQETQYF.

The chain has TRBV9 and TRBJ2-5, with TRBD2 matching 14 bases. The CDR3 runs 15 residues. In germline, CDR1 is SGDLS, CDR2 YYNGEE. V was pared by 4 bases and J by 3 bases, with 2 bases of the junction left unmatched. The chain's CDR3 is CASSWGLAGEETQYF. The CDR3 DNA sequence: TGTGCCAGCAGCTGGGGACTAGCGGGGGAAGAGACCCAGTACTTC.

The genes are TRBV7-3 and TRBJ1-1; 7 bases agree with TRBD1. Germline V CDR1 and CDR2: SGHTA, FQGTGA. This CDR3 contains 15 residues. V shed 5 bases, J shed 1 base, and the junction held 7 bases outside the gene matches. CDR3 bases: TGTGCCAGCAGCACACAGGGGAAGGGGAACACTGAAGCTTTCTTT. Protein product: CASSTQGKGNTEAFF.

V gene TRBV11-2 combines with J gene TRBJ1-2; D might be TRBD1 (5 bases). Germline V CDR1 and CDR2: SGHAT, FQNNGV. Trimming took off 4 bases at V and 0 bases at J, with 15 bases between the two ends. This CDR3 is 16 amino acids long. The CDR3 reads CASSSALGGANYGYTF. CDR3 nucleotide sequence: TGTGCCAGCAGCTCCGCTTTGGGGGGGGCTAACTATGGCTACACCTTC.

The chain has TRBV4-1 and TRBJ1-6; 10 bases map to TRBD1. Looked up from germline, CDR1 is MGHRA and CDR2 is YSYEKL. The CDR3 totals 15 residues. The trim removed 8 bases at V and 9 bases at J, leaving 10 bases unmatched. CDR3 loop: CASRGTGESGSPLHF. CDR3 sequence (DNA): TGCGCCAGCCGTGGGACAGGGGAGAGCGGTTCACCCCTCCACTTT.

The chain employs TRBV2 and TRBJ2-7; TRBD2 might be the D (5 bases). This CDR3 has 14 amino acids. Trimming cost V 7 bases and J 2 bases, with 15 bases left between them. The V gene's germline CDR1 is SNHLY and CDR2 FYNNEI. CDR3 nucleotides: TGTGCCAGCAATCGGGGTGGCGGCCCCTACGAGCAGTACTTC. Its protein product is CASNRGGGPYEQYF.

This chain links TRBV7-2 with TRBJ2-1, with a weak D call TRBD1 (6 bases). The germline V and J ends were trimmed by 5 bases and 9 bases, with 17 bases remaining between them. In germline, CDR1 is SGHTA, CDR2 FQGNSA. The CDR3 loop spans 14 amino acids. CDR3 sequence (DNA): TGTGCCAGCAGCGGACAGAGCTCGTCGGGTGAGCAGTTCTTC. Its protein product is CASSGQSSSGEQFF.

The chain links TRBV27 to TRBJ1-4; D possibly corresponds to TRBD1 (6 bases). Between the trimmed V and J ends, which lost 5 bases and 10 bases, there was a span of 20 bases. Germline CDR1 is MNHEY and CDR2 is SMNVEV (reference sequence). The CDR3 contains 15 residues. The CDR3 DNA reads as TGTGCCAGCAGTCACAACAGGGAAGTCCGTAGAAAACTGTTTTTT. Protein: CASSHNREVRRKLFF.

The rearrangement uses TRBV5-4 and TRBJ1-4; D remains ambiguous. Per germline, CDR1 SGHNT and CDR2 YYREEE (reference sequence). The CDR3 is 15 residues long. Trimming cost V 0 bases and J 10 bases, with 16 bases left between them. The CDR3: CASSLGSSPSGKLFF. CDR3 bases: TGTGCCAGCAGCTTGGGCAGTTCCCCGAGCGGAAAACTGTTTTTT.

This chain connects TRBV6-5 to TRBJ2-2; 11 bases are a match to TRBD2. Trimming took 8 bases from V and 3 from J; bases not matched to a gene: 5. The germline V gene has CDR1 MNHEY and CDR2 SVGAGI. The CDR3 contains 15 residues. The DNA for the CDR3 is TGTGCCAGCTATGAACTAGCGGGGGACACCGGGGAGCTGTTTTTT. Translating gives CASYELAGDTGELFF.

This rearrangement joins TRBV4-1 to TRBJ1-1; 8 bases map to TRBD1. Germline V gene lookup returns CDR1 MGHRA and CDR2 YSYEKL. The CDR3 consists of 14 residues. The J segment lost 3 bases and the V segment lost 2 bases, leaving 2 bases of the junction unmatched. The CDR3: CASSQKQGDTEAFF. The CDR3 region has the DNA TGCGCCAGCAGCCAAAAACAGGGGGACACTGAAGCTTTCTTT.

The chain couples TRBV11-3 to TRBJ2-7; the match to TRBD2 covers 13 bases. Looked up from germline, CDR1 is SGHNT and CDR2 is YENEEA. CDR3 length: 15 residues. Trimming cost V 5 bases and J 6 bases; bases outside gene matches: 7. The CDR3 loop reads CASSPGLAGSSEQYF. Written as DNA, the CDR3 is TGTGCCAGCAGCCCGGGACTAGCGGGGTCTAGCGAGCAGTACTTC.

The chain couples TRBV6-2 or TRBV6-3 to TRBJ2-7; D gene uncertain. V lost 5 bases, J lost 1 base, and 6 bases lay in between. This CDR3 has 12 amino acids. Germline CDR1 is MNHEY and CDR2 is SVGEGT. The CDR3 spells CASSARSYEQYF. For the CDR3, the DNA is TGTGCCAGCAGTGCGAGGTCCTACGAGCAGTACTTC.

The genes are TRBV18 and TRBJ1-2; 10 nucleotides line up with TRBD1. The trim removed 1 base at V and 8 bases at J, leaving 7 bases unmatched. The CDR3 contains 15 residues. The germline CDR1 and CDR2 sequences are KGHSH and LQKENI. The CDR3 loop is CASSPLTGGADGYTF. The CDR3 DNA reads TGTGCCAGCTCACCACTGACAGGGGGCGCTGACGGCTACACCTTC.

The V call is TRBV25-1, the J call TRBJ2-3; TRBD1 is a possible D gene (5 bases). CDR1 MGHDK and CDR2 SYGVNS come from the germline V gene. This CDR3 contains 15 residues. The V and J ends lost 5 bases and 3 bases respectively, with 15 bases between them. This CDR3 is CASSQTGHETDTQYF. The CDR3 nucleotides are TGTGCCAGCAGTCAAACAGGCCATGAGACAGATACGCAGTATTTT.

V and J are TRBV3-1 (or the pseudogene TRBV3-2) and TRBJ1-1; no clear D gene. Germline V gene lookup returns CDR1 LGHDT and CDR2 YNNKEL (reference sequence). This CDR3 has 16 amino acids. V was trimmed by 1 base and J by 4 bases, leaving 16 bases between them. The CDR3: CASSQGRWVTGTEAFF. DNA of the CDR3: TGTGCCAGCAGCCAAGGAAGGTGGGTTACGGGCACTGAAGCTTTCTTT.

The chain is built from TRBV6-1 and TRBJ2-7; 9 nucleotides align to TRBD1. V lost 2 bases to trimming and J lost 4 bases; unmatched junction nucleotides: 6. CDR1 is MNHNS, CDR2 SASEGT, per germline. The CDR3 length is 15 residues. The CDR3, as DNA: TGTGCCAGCAGTGAAATGGGACAGGGAGGGTACGAGCAGTACTTC. It specifies CASSEMGQGGYEQYF.